Each of the 16 T cell receptor beta chains below was sequenced from the same sample in a study of OX40 agonist ivuxolimab in advanced cancers. Measured with immunoSEQ multiplex PCR; TCRdb has only the in-frame clones, and not every one. The sample contains around 70,000 clones, under 85% of which appear only once. The sample in question was CD4+ or CD8+ T cells sorted from blood, obtained in a trial of the OX40 agonist ivuxolimab. The receptors here all came from an adult with an advanced solid tumor such as melanoma, head and neck, liver or kidney cancer.

The chain employs TRBV30 and TRBJ2-1; 7 positions agree with TRBD2. Germline CDR1 and CDR2: GTSNPN and SVGIG (reference sequence). This CDR3 comprises 14 residues. J gave up 6 bases and V 5 bases, and 10 bases lay outside the gene matches. The CDR3: CAWGIGGTFNEQFF. The CDR3 DNA is TGTGCCTGGGGGATCGGGGGGACCTTCAATGAGCAGTTCTTC. Complete variable domain (other parts from reference TRBV30 and TRBJ2-1): SQTIHQWPATLVQPVGSPLSLECTVEGTSNPNLYWYRQAAGRGLQLLFYSVGIGQISSEVPQNLSASRPQDRQFILSSKKLLLSDSGFYLCAWGIGGTFNEQFFGPGTRLTVL.

This chain uses TRBV7-2 with TRBJ2-5, with a weak D call TRBD1 (5 bases). CDR1 SGHTA and CDR2 FQGNSA come from the germline V gene. This CDR3 spans 14 amino acids. The V gene lost 1 base and the J gene lost 5 bases, with 11 bases spanning the gap. In nucleotides, the CDR3 is TGTGCCAGCAGCTTAGTCAGGGATGGGGAGACCCAGTACTTC. Protein sequence: CASSLVRDGETQYF.

This clone was detected only a few times. V gene TRBV13 combines with J gene TRBJ2-2, with D perhaps matching TRBD1 or TRBD2 (5 bases each). V was cut by 5 bases and J by 6 bases, with 25 bases left in between. From germline, CDR1 is PRHDT and CDR2 FYEKMQ (reference sequence). The CDR3 spans 18 residues. CDR3 DNA sequence: TGTGCCAGCAGCCCATTCACGCCGGGACCGCAACGTTCCGGGGAGCTGTTTTTT. Its translation is CASSPFTPGPQRSGELFF. Based on the CDR3 plus reference TRBV13 and TRBJ2-2, the full variable domain is AAGVIQSPRHLIKEKRETATLKCYPIPRHDTVYWYQQGPGQDPQFLISFYEKMQSDKGSIPDRFSAQQFSDYHSELNMSSLELGDSALYFCASSPFTPGPQRSGELFFGEGSRLTVL.

The V gene is TRBV2, the J gene TRBJ1-2; TRBD1 is a possible D gene (5 bases). This CDR3 spans 15 amino acids. The germline CDR1 and CDR2 sequences are SNHLY and FYNNEI. Trimming cost V 4 bases and J 4 bases, with 16 bases left between them. CDR3 nucleotides: TGTGCCAGCAGTGCCAGGGAATTCGGTAGCTATGGCTACACCTTC. Its translation is CASSAREFGSYGYTF. Full variable domain (missing parts from reference TRBV2 and TRBJ1-2): EPEVTQTPSHQVTQMGQEVILRCVPISNHLYFYWYRQILGQKVEFLVSFYNNEISEKSEIFDDQFSVERPDGSNFTLKIRSTKLEDSAMYFCASSAREFGSYGYTFGSGTRLTVV.

The chain is built from TRBV6-1 and TRBJ1-5; 9 bases match TRBD1. The CDR3 length is 15 residues. CDR1 and CDR2 (germline): MNHNS, SASEGT. The trim removed 3 bases at V and 3 bases at J, leaving 3 bases unmatched. The CDR3 here is CASSEDRGSNQPQHF. CDR3 DNA: TGTGCCAGCAGTGAGGACAGGGGTTCCAATCAGCCCCAGCATTTT.

V usage is TRBV6-1 and J usage is TRBJ2-5; 12 bases are a match to TRBD1. The germline V gene has CDR1 MNHNS and CDR2 SASEGT. Germline trimming cut 3 bases from V and 4 bases from J; bases unmatched to any gene: 6. The CDR3 has 16 amino acids. The CDR3 reads CASSDPRDRGRETQYF. The CDR3 bases are TGTGCCAGCAGTGATCCCCGGGACAGGGGGCGAGAGACCCAGTACTTC.

The chain carries TRBV11-3 and TRBJ2-1; 14 bases map to TRBD2. Germline CDR1 is SGHNT and CDR2 is YENEEA. The CDR3 runs 16 residues. V was pared by 2 bases and J by 10 bases, with 7 bases of the junction left unmatched. CDR3 sequence: CASSLMGLAGVGEQFF. CDR3 DNA sequence: TGTGCCAGCAGCTTAATGGGACTAGCGGGAGTAGGGGAGCAGTTCTTC.

This clone showed up just once. The chain uses TRBV11-3 and TRBJ2-1, with D maybe TRBD2 (6 bases). Trimming shortened V by 5 bases and J by 8 bases, and 13 bases separated the two germline ends. This CDR3 is 13 amino acids long. CDR1 and CDR2 from the germline V gene are SGHNT and YENEEA. The CDR3: CASSGRTGDEQFF. The CDR3 region has the DNA TGTGCCAGCAGCGGACGGACGGGGGATGAGCAGTTCTTC.

V and J are TRBV7-8 and TRBJ1-1; no clear D gene. V was shortened by 5 bases and J by 1 base, with 11 bases between the two germline ends. CDR1 is SGHVS, CDR2 FQNEAQ, per germline. The CDR3 runs 14 residues. The CDR3 spells CASSQAKRNTEAFF. CDR3 coding DNA: TGTGCCAGCAGCCAAGCGAAGCGGAACACTGAAGCTTTCTTT.

This rearrangement joins TRBV18 to TRBJ2-3; tentatively, D is TRBD1 or TRBD2 (6 bases each). The CDR3 consists of 19 residues. Germline CDR1 and CDR2: KGHSH and LQKENI. Trimming took 3 bases from V and 1 from J, leaving 23 bases between them. This CDR3 reads CASSPKAPSGGSGTDTQYF. DNA of the CDR3: TGTGCCAGCTCACCTAAGGCTCCCTCCGGGGGCTCGGGCACAGATACGCAGTATTTT.

This chain connects TRBV6-5 to TRBJ1-2; perhaps TRBD1 as D (5 bases). V lost 5 bases to trimming and J lost 0 bases, with 13 bases between them. The CDR3 covers 15 residues. Germline V gene sequence: CDR1 MNHEY, CDR2 SVGAGI. CDR3 sequence: CASSVRDRPNYGYTF. The CDR3 region has the DNA TGTGCCAGCAGTGTCCGGGACCGTCCTAACTATGGCTACACCTTC.

This rearrangement joins TRBV11-3 to TRBJ2-3; 8 bases fit TRBD1. The CDR3 length is 14 residues. Germline V gene lookup returns CDR1 SGHNT and CDR2 YENEEA. J gave up 4 bases and V 5 bases, and 5 bases lay outside the gene matches. DNA for the CDR3: TGTGCCAGCAGCACGACAGGGGTGGCAGATACGCAGTATTTT. This gives the protein CASSTTGVADTQYF.

This clone was observed a few times. The CDR3 nucleotides read TGTGCCTGGAGGGCTGGACTAGCGGGCTCACAAGAGACCCAGTACTTC. It encodes CAWRAGLAGSQETQYF. V and J are TRBV30 and TRBJ2-5; TRBD2 matches 11 bases. V shed 3 bases and J 2 bases; nucleotides not matched to a gene: 8. Germline CDR1 GTSNPN, CDR2 SVGIG (reference sequence). This CDR3 region has 16 residues.

The chain combines TRBV28 with TRBJ1-1; the D gene is possibly TRBD1 (6 bases). The CDR3 runs to 13 residues. V shed 10 bases and J shed 2 bases, with 14 bases lying between them. Germline CDR1 MDHEN, CDR2 SYDVKM. The CDR3 here is CAISTGTNTEAFF. For the CDR3, the DNA is TGTGCCATCTCGACAGGTACCAACACTGAAGCTTTCTTT. Looking up the rest from reference TRBV28 and TRBJ1-1 gives the full variable domain: DVKVTQSSRYLVKRTGEKVFLECVQDMDHENMFWYRQDPGLGLRLIYFSYDVKMKEKGDIPEGYSVSREKKERFSLILESASTNQTSMYLCAISTGTNTEAFFGQGTRLTVV.

This chain uses TRBV29-1 with TRBJ2-3; D is unclear. The CDR3 covers 12 residues. V lost 1 base and J lost 6, with 8 bases in between. Germline lookup yields CDR1 SQVTM and CDR2 ANQGSEA. CDR3 DNA sequence: TGCAGCGTTGAAGTTCTGGCGGATACGCAGTATTTT. Protein sequence: CSVEVLADTQYF.

The chain has TRBV7-2 and TRBJ2-1; 8 bases align to TRBD2. The CDR3 contains 15 residues. Germline V gives CDR1 SGHTA, CDR2 FQGNSA. The V segment lost 1 base and the J segment 7 bases; nucleotides outside the gene matches: 6. CDR3 sequence: CASSLDGRALNEQFF. The CDR3 DNA reads as TGTGCCAGCAGCTTAGACGGGAGGGCCTTGAATGAGCAGTTCTTC.